This TCR beta chain stems from a study of control samples from healthy donors and cancer patients. Germline V CDR1 and CDR2: MNHNS, SASEGT. V was clipped by 3 bases and J by 4 bases, with 19 bases between them. This CDR3 has 16 amino acids. The assay was immunoSEQ multiplex PCR, and TCRdb's table has in-frame clones only and misses some. The table includes about 150,000 clones, more than 85% detected once. The sample consisted of blood. The source of this sequence is a man over 45 in good health. The chain carries TRBV6-1 and TRBJ2-7, with D perhaps TRBD1 (6 bases). This CDR3 reads CASSDVAAGARYEQYF. CDR3 DNA: TGTGCCAGCAGTGATGTTGCGGCAGGGGCCCGTTACGAGCAGTACTTC.